The present entry profiles one TCR beta chain with its context. The antigen remains unidentified. This sample was taken from a study of OX40 agonist ivuxolimab in advanced cancers. Study-level information: Intravenous ivuxolimab was administered to patients every 2 weeks at 0.01 to 10 mg/kg. From 23 to 79 years was the age range, with a mean of 60 years, and nearly 85% were male.

Study outcomes and limitations: Among the lowest levels of clonal expansion were found in partial responders at 0.1-3.0 mg/kg. With doses of 0.1 to 3.0 mg/kg, CD4+ and CD8+ blood T cells had undergone clonal expansion by week 6.

The germline CDR1 and CDR2 sequences are MNHEY and SMNVEV (reference sequence). The CDR3 is made up of 12 amino acids. Trimming took off 6 bases at V and 6 bases at J, with 11 bases between the two ends. Assay: immunoSEQ multiplex PCR; the TCRdb copy retains only in-frame clones and omits some. The data show about 50,000 clones, around 90% seen once. V and J are TRBV27 and TRBJ1-2; D is perhaps TRBD1 (6 bases). The sequence was collected from an adult with an advanced solid tumor such as melanoma, head and neck, liver or kidney cancer. This material consisted of CD4+ or CD8+ T cells sorted from blood, taken in a trial of the OX40 agonist ivuxolimab. This CDR3 is CASRSTGNGYTF. CDR3 bases: TGTGCCAGCAGATCGACAGGTAATGGCTACACCTTC.